The 10 T cell receptor beta chains reported below all come from one sample, sequenced in a study of STAT5B mutations in CD4+ large granular lymphocyte leukemia. TCRdb's copy holds only in-frame clones and misses some; the assay was immunoSEQ multiplex PCR. There are fewer than 45,000 clones in the sample; under 85% occur only once, and 0.55% lies in the top ten. Sequencing was done on a sample of CD4+ T cells from blood buffy coats. The receptor source for this set is a human donor in good health.

V usage is TRBV5-6 and J usage is TRBJ1-2; 7 bases fit TRBD1. The CDR3 totals 14 residues. V shed 2 bases and J 6 bases; nucleotides not matched to a gene: 7. CDR1 and CDR2 (germline): SGHDT, YYEEEE. This CDR3 reads CASSFKGASDGYTF. Written as DNA, the CDR3 is TGTGCCAGCAGCTTCAAGGGGGCGTCAGATGGCTACACCTTC.

This clone appeared a few times. This chain links TRBV5-1 with TRBJ1-2; 9 positions agree with TRBD1. Germline V gives CDR1 SGHRS, CDR2 YFSETQ. Trimming cost V 4 bases and J 8 bases; bases outside gene matches: 6. The CDR3 is made up of 13 amino acids. As DNA, the CDR3 is TGCGCCAGCAGCCCACAGGGGGCGAGAGGCTACACCTTC. Translation gives CASSPQGARGYTF.

The chain couples TRBV18 to TRBJ2-3; TRBD2 agrees at 9 bases. Germline CDR1 is KGHSH and CDR2 is LQKENI. The CDR3 spans 16 residues. V lost 1 base to trimming and J lost 3 bases; unmatched junction nucleotides: 5. CDR3 in amino acids: CASSPRAGGPTDTQYF. CDR3 DNA sequence: TGTGCCAGCTCACCACGGGCGGGGGGGCCGACAGATACGCAGTATTTT.

The table lists this clone with a few counts. This chain joins TRBV10-3 and TRBJ1-2, with 7 bases that match TRBD1. In germline, CDR1 is ENHRY, CDR2 SYGVKD. Unmatched junction bases numbered 5, after V lost 10 bases and J lost 9 bases. The CDR3 totals 10 residues. In nucleotides, the CDR3 is TGTGCCACCGAGGGGGCTAGCTACACCTTC. This gives the protein CATEGASYTF.

The chain is built from TRBV7-2 and TRBJ1-1; no firm D call. The CDR3 has 15 amino acids. Deletions cut 1 base from V and 3 bases from J, with 12 bases between. The germline CDR1 and CDR2 sequences are SGHTA and FQGNSA. CDR3 sequence reads: CASSLVSGFDTEAFF. The DNA of the CDR3 is TGTGCCAGCAGCTTAGTAAGCGGATTCGACACTGAAGCTTTCTTT.

This chain uses TRBV6-5 with TRBJ2-4; D remains ambiguous. CDR1 is MNHEY and CDR2 is SVGAGI in the germline V gene. Trimming removed 9 bases at V and 7 bases at J, with 13 bases between. The CDR3 covers 12 residues. In nucleotides, the CDR3 is TGTGCCAGAGGGTTTTTCGGGAACATTCAGTACTTC. As protein: CARGFFGNIQYF.

This clone was detected only a few times. The chain uses TRBV7-9 and TRBJ1-6, with D perhaps TRBD1 (5 bases). Trimming left V 2 bases short and J 5 bases short, with 10 bases between. Germline V gene lookup returns CDR1 SEHNR and CDR2 FQNEAQ (reference sequence). The CDR3 totals 15 residues. Here the CDR3 reads CASSLSWGDNSPLHF. The CDR3 DNA reads TGTGCCAGCAGCTTAAGTTGGGGGGATAATTCACCCCTCCACTTT.

In its sample, this clone was seen once. The chain uses TRBV5-1 and TRBJ2-7; D call uncertain. Trimming removed 0 bases at V and 0 bases at J, with 10 bases between. The CDR3 has 15 residues. Germline V gene sequence: CDR1 SGHRS, CDR2 YFSETQ. The CDR3 reads CASSLDSDLSYEQYF. In DNA form, the CDR3 reads TGCGCCAGCAGCTTGGATTCTGACCTCTCCTACGAGCAGTACTTC.

This chain links TRBV2 with TRBJ1-4; 7 bases agree with TRBD1. Germline CDR1 SNHLY, CDR2 FYNNEI. CDR3 length: 14 residues. Losses at the gene ends were 4 bases for V and 8 bases for J; bases not matched to a gene: 7. The CDR3 sequence: CASSVRGRREKLFF. CDR3 in DNA: TGTGCCAGCAGTGTGAGGGGGCGAAGAGAAAAACTGTTTTTT.

The CDR3 is CAISESQGRVGGELFF. The CDR3 DNA sequence: TGTGCCATCAGTGAGTCGCAGGGACGGGTTGGCGGGGAGCTGTTTTTT. V usage is TRBV10-3 and J usage is TRBJ2-2; D might be TRBD1 or TRBD2, each matching 5 bases. Germline V gene lookup returns CDR1 ENHRY and CDR2 SYGVKD. The CDR3 runs 16 residues. V lost 0 bases and J 7 bases, leaving 15 bases between the germline ends.